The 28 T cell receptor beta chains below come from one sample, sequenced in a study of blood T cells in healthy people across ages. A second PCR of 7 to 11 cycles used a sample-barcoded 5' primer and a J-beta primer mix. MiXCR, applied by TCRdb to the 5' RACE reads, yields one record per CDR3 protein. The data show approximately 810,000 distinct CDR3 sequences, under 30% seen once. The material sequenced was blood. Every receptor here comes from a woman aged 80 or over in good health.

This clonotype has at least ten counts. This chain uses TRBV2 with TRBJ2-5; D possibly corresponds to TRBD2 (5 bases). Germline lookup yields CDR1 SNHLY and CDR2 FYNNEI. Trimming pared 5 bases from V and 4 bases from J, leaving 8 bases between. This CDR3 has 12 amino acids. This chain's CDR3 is CASSTRPETQYF. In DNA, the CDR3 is TGTGCCAGCAGTACTAGACCAGAGACCCAGTACTTC.

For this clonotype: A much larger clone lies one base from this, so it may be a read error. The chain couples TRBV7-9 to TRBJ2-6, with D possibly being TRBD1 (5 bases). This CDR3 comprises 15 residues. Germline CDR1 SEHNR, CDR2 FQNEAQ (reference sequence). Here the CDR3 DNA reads TGTGCCAGCAGCTCCGACCACTCTGGGGCCAACGTCCGGACTTTC. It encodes CASSSDHSGANVRTF.

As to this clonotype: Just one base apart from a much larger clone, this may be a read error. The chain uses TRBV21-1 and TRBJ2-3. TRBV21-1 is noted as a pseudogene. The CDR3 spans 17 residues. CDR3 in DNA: TGTACCAGCAGCAAACGCTCACAGCAAACTAGCACAGATACGCAGTATTTT. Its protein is CTSSKRSQQTSTDTQYF.

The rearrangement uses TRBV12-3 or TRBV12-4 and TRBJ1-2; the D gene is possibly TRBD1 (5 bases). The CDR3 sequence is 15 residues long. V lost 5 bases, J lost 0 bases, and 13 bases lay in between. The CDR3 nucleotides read TGTGCCAGCAGTGGGGGTACGGGGCCTAACTATGGCTACACCTTC. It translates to CASSGGTGPNYGYTF.

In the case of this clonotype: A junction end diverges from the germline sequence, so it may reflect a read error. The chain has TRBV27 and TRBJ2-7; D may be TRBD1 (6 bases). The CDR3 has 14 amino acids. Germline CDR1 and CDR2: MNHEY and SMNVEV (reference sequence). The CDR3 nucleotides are TGTGCCAGCAGGTTATACTCACAGGGTGGCGAGCAGTACTTC. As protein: CASRLYSQGGEQYF.

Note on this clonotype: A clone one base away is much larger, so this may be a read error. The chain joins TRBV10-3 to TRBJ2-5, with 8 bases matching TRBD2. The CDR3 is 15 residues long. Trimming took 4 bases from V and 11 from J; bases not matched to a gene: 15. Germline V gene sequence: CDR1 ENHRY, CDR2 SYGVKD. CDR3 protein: CAISVGRGEYNEQYF. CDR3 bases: TGTGCCATCAGTGTGGGGCGGGGGGAATACAATGAGCAGTACTTC.

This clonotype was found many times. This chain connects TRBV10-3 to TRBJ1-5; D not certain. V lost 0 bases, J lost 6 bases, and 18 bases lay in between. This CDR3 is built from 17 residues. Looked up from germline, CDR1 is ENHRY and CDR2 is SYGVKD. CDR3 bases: TGTGCCATCAGTGAGTCGCTAGGAGGGAATAATAGTCAGCCCCAGCATTTT. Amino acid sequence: CAISESLGGNNSQPQHF.

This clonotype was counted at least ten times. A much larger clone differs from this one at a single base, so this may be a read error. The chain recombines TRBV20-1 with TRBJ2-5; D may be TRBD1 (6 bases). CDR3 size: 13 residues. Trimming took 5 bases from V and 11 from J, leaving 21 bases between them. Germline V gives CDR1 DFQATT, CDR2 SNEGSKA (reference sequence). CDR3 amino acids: CSAGGQSLGEQYF. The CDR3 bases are TGCAGTGCTGGCGGACAGTCCCTCGGGGAGCAGTACTTC.

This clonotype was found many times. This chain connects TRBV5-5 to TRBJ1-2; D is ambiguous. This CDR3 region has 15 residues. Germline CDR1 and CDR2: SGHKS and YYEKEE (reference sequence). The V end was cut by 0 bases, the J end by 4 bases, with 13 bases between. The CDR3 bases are TGTGCCAGCAGCTTGGATCTCGGGGAGATCTATGGCTACACCTTC. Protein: CASSLDLGEIYGYTF. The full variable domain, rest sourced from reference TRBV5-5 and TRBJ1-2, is DAGVTQSPTHLIKTRGQQVTLRCSPISGHKSVSWYQQVLGQGPQFIFQYYEKEERGRGNFPDRFSARQFPNYSSELNVNALLLGDSALYLCASSLDLGEIYGYTFGSGTRLTVV.

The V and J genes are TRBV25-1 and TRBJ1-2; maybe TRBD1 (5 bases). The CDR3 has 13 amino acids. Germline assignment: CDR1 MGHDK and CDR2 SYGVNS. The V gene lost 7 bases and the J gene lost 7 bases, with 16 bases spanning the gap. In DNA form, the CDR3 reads TGTGCCAGCACCGGGGGAGGGGACTCTGGCTACACCTTC. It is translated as CASTGGGDSGYTF.

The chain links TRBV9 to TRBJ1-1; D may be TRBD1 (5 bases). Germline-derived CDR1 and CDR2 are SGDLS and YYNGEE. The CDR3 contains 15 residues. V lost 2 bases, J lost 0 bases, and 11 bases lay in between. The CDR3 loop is CASSVQGNMNTEAFF. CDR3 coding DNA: TGTGCCAGCAGCGTCCAGGGAAACATGAACACTGAAGCTTTCTTT.

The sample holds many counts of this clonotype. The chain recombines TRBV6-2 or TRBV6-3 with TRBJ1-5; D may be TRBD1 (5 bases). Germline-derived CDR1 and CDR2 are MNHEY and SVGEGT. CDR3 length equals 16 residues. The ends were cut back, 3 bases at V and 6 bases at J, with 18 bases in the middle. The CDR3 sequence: CASSYSPGTALQPQHF. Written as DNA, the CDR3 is TGTGCCAGCAGTTATTCACCCGGGACCGCGCTTCAGCCCCAGCATTTT.

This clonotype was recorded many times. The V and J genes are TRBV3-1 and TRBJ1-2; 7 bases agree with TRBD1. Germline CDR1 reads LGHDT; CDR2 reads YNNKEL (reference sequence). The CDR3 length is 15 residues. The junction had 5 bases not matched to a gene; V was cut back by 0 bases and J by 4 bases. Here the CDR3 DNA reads TGTGCCAGCAGCCAAGATATAGGACAGGTCTATGGCTACACCTTC. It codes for CASSQDIGQVYGYTF.

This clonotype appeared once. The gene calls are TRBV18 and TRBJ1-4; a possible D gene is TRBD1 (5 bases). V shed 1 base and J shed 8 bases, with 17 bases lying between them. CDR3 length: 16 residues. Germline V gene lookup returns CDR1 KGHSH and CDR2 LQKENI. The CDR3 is CASSPLVEGAGEKLFF. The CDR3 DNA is TGTGCCAGCTCACCACTTGTGGAAGGGGCTGGGGAAAAACTGTTTTTT.

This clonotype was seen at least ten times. In nucleotides, the CDR3 is TGTGCCAGCAGCCCCTCACTAGGAGCGGGATACACAGATACGCAGTATTTT. This codes for CASSPSLGAGYTDTQYF. The J gene is TRBJ2-3, the V gene TRBV6-5; 7 bases agree with TRBD2. The CDR3 totals 17 residues. CDR1 and CDR2 (germline): MNHEY, SVGAGI. Losses at the gene ends were 6 bases for V and 2 bases for J; bases not matched to a gene: 14.

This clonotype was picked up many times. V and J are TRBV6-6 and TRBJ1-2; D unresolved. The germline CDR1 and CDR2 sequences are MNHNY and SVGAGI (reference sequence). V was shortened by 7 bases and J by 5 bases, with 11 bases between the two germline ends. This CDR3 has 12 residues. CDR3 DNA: TGTGCCAGCACCTGGGCCGGATATGGCTACACCTTC. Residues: CASTWAGYGYTF.

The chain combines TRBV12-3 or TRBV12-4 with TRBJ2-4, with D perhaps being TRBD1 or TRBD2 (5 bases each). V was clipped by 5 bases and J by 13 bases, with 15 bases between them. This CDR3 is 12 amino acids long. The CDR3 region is CASSARMGEQYF. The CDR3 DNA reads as TGTGCCAGCAGTGCTCGGATGGGGGAGCAGTACTTC.

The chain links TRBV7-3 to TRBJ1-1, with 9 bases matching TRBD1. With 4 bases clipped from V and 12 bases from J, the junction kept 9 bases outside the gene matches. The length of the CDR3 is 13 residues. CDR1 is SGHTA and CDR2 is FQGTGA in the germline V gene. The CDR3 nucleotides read TGTGCCAGCAGCTCCACCAGACAGGGGGAGACTTTCTTT. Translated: CASSSTRQGETFF.

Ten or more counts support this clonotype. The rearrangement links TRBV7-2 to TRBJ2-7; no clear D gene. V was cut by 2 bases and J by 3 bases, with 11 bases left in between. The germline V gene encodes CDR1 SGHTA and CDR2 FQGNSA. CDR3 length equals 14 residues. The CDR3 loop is CASSLFARFYEQYF. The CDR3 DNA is TGTGCCAGCAGCTTATTCGCCCGATTCTACGAGCAGTACTTC.

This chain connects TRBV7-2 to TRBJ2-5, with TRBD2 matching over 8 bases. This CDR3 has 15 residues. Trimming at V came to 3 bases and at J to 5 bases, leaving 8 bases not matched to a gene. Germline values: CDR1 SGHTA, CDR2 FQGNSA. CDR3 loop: CASSFLGGAGETQYF. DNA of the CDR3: TGTGCCAGCAGCTTCCTCGGGGGGGCCGGGGAGACCCAGTACTTC.

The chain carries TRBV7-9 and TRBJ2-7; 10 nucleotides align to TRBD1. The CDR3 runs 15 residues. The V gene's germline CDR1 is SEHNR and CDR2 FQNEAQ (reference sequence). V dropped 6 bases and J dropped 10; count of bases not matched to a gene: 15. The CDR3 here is CASSSGDRGREAQYF. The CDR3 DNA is TGTGCCAGCAGTTCTGGGGACAGGGGACGGGAGGCCCAGTACTTC.

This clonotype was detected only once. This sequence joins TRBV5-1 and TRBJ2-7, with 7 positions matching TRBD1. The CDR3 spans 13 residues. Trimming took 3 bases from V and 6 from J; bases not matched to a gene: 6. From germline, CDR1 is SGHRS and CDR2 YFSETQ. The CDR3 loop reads CASSSGQAFEQYF. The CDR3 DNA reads TGCGCCAGCAGCTCTGGACAGGCCTTCGAGCAGTACTTC.

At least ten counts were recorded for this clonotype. The CDR3 DNA sequence: TGCGCCAGCAGCTTGGTGGGGGGACGGTCGAACACTGAAGCTTTCTTT. As protein: CASSLVGGRSNTEAFF. The rearrangement links TRBV5-1 to TRBJ1-1, with a weak D call TRBD1 (5 bases). CDR3 length equals 16 residues. Germline assignment: CDR1 SGHRS and CDR2 YFSETQ. The V and J ends lost 0 bases and 1 base respectively, with 13 bases between them.

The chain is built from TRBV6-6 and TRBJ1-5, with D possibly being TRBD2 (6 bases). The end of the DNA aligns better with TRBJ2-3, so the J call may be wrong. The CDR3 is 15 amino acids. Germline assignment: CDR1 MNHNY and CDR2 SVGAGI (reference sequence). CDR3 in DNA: TGTGCCGGCGGGGCCGGGGCTGGCAGCAATCAGCCCCAGTATTTT. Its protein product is CAGGAGAGSNQPQYF.

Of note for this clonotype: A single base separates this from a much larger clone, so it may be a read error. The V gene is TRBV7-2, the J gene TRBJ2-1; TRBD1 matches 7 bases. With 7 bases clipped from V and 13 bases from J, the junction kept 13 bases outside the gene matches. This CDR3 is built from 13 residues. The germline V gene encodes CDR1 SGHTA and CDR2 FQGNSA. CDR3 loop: CASTNRGSETQFF. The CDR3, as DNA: TGTGCCAGCACCAACAGGGGTTCGGAGACCCAGTTCTTC. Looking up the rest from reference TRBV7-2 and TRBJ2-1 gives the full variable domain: GAGVSQSPSNKVTEKGKDVELRCDPISGHTALYWYRQSLGQGLEFLIYFQGNSAPDKSGLPSDRFSAERTGGSVSTLTIQRTQQEDSAVYLCASTNRGSETQFFGPGTRLTVL.

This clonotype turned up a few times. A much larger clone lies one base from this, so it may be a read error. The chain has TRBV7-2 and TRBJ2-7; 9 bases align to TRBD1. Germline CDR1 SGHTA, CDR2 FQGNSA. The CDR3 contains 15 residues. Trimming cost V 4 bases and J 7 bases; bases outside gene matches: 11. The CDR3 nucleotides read TGTGCCAGCAGCTCCACCGGGACAGGGATGGGTGAGCAGTACTTC. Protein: CASSSTGTGMGEQYF.

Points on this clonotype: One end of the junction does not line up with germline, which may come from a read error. CDR3 sequence: CASSLGVSADMQYF. Written as DNA, the CDR3 is TGTGCCAGCAGCCTTGGAGTGAGTGCAGATATGCAGTATTTT. V gene TRBV12-3 or TRBV12-4 combines with J gene TRBJ2-3; D is ambiguous. The length of the CDR3 is 14 residues.

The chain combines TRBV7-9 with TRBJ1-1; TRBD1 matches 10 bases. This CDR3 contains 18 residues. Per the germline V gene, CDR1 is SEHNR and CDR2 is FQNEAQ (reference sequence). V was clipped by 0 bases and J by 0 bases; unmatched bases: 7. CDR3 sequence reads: CASSLAPGTGVMNTEAFF. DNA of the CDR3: TGTGCCAGCAGCTTAGCGCCAGGGACAGGGGTTATGAACACTGAAGCTTTCTTT.